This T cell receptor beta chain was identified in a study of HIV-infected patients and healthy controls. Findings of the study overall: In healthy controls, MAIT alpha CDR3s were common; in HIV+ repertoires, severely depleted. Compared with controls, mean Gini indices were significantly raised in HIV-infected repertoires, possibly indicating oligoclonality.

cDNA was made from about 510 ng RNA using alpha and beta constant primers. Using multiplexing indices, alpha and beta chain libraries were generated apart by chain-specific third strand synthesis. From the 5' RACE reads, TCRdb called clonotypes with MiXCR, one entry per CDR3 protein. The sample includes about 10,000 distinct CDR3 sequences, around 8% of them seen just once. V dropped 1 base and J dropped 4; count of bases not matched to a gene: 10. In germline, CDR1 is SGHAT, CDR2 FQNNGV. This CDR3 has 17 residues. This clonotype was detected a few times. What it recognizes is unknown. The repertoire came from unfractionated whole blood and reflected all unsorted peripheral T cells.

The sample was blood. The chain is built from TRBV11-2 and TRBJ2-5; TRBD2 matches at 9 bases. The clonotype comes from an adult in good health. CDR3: CASSLVGSGSSLETQYF. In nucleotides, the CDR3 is TGTGCCAGCAGCTTAGTGGGTAGCGGGAGCTCATTAGAGACCCAGTACTTC.